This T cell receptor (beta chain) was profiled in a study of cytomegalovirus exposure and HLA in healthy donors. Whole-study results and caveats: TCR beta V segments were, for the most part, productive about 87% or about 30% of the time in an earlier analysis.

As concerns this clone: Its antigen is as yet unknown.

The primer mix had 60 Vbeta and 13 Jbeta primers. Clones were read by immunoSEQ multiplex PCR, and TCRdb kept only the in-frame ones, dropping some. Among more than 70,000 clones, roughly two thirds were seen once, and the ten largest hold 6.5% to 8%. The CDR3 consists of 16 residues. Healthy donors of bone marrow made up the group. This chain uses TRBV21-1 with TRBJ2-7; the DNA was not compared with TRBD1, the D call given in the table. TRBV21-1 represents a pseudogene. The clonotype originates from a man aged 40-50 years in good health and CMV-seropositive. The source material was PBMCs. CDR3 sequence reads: CASSQLTGANSYEQYF. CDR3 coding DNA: TGTGCCAGCAGCCAGCTGACAGGGGCCAACTCCTACGAGCAGTACTTC.